What follows are 16 T cell receptor beta chains derived from one specimen sequenced in a study of blood T cell repertoires in COVID-19. Generated by immunoSEQ multiplex PCR, the TCRdb table keeps only in-frame clones and is missing some. The sample includes approximately 160,000 clones, more than 85% of them seen just once. Sequencing was done on a sample of PBMCs or T cells enriched from blood (not recorded which). All receptors come from a woman aged 50 to 65 who had recovered from COVID-19.

V and J are TRBV7-2 and TRBJ2-7; a weak D match, TRBD1 (6 bases). The CDR3 runs to 14 residues. In germline, CDR1 is SGHTA, CDR2 FQGNSA. V lost 6 bases, J lost 0 bases, and 12 bases lay in between. CDR3 in amino acids: CASSYSGVSYEQYF. DNA of the CDR3: TGTGCCAGCAGTTATTCAGGGGTCTCCTACGAGCAGTACTTC.

The chain recombines TRBV27 with TRBJ1-4; D possibly corresponds to TRBD1 (6 bases). CDR1 is MNHEY and CDR2 is SMNVEV in the germline V gene (reference sequence). V lost 5 bases to trimming and J lost 7 bases, with 14 bases between them. This CDR3 region has 14 residues. In DNA form, the CDR3 reads TGTGCCAGCAGTATCAGGGGTTACGGTGAAAAACTGTTTTTT. Translated, it gives CASSIRGYGEKLFF.

The rearrangement uses TRBV5-4 and TRBJ2-7, with TRBD2 matching over 12 bases. The CDR3 covers 15 residues. CDR1 SGHNT and CDR2 YYREEE come from the germline V gene (reference sequence). V shed 2 bases and J 3 bases; nucleotides not matched to a gene: 3. Here the CDR3 reads CASSFRTSGNYEQYF. CDR3 in DNA: TGTGCCAGCAGCTTTCGGACTAGCGGGAACTACGAGCAGTACTTC.

This clone was picked up one time. The CDR3 sequence: CASGGEYYGYTF. In DNA form, the CDR3 reads TGTGCCAGCGGAGGGGAATACTATGGCTACACCTTC. J is TRBJ1-2 and V is TRBV6-5; maybe TRBD1 (5 bases). This CDR3 contains 12 residues. Trimming took 8 bases from V and 3 from J, leaving 10 bases between them. The germline V gene has CDR1 MNHEY and CDR2 SVGAGI.

The V gene is TRBV19, the J gene TRBJ2-7; TRBD2 matches 7 bases. The V segment lost 4 bases and the J segment 6 bases; nucleotides outside the gene matches: 15. This CDR3 has 16 residues. CDR1 LNHDA and CDR2 SQIVND come from the germline V gene (reference sequence). The CDR3 is CASSKTVSWTRAEQYF. The CDR3 DNA follows: TGTGCCAGTAGTAAGACCGTGTCTTGGACTAGAGCCGAGCAGTACTTC. Based on the CDR3 plus reference TRBV19 and TRBJ2-7, the full variable domain is DGGITQSPKYLFRKEGQNVTLSCEQNLNHDAMYWYRQDPGQGLRLIYYSQIVNDFQKGDIAEGYSVSREKKESFPLTVTSAQKNPTAFYLCASSKTVSWTRAEQYFGPGTRLTVT.

The rearrangement uses TRBV7-3 and TRBJ1-1; 10 nucleotides align to TRBD1. The germline V gene encodes CDR1 SGHTA and CDR2 FQGTGA. The V gene end was trimmed by 5 bases and the J gene end by 4 bases; junction bases not matched to a gene: 7. The CDR3 totals 15 residues. CDR3 amino acids: CASSPDRGHGTEAFF. As DNA, the CDR3 is TGTGCCAGCAGCCCCGACAGGGGGCATGGCACTGAAGCTTTCTTT.

J is TRBJ1-4 and V is TRBV6-5; 7 nucleotides agree with TRBD1. The V gene's germline CDR1 is MNHEY and CDR2 SVGAGI. V shed 7 bases and J 7 bases; nucleotides not matched to a gene: 9. The CDR3 is made up of 14 amino acids. The CDR3 region has the DNA TGTGCCAGCATCCGGACAGGCGGACGTGAAAAACTGTTTTTT. It yields the protein CASIRTGGREKLFF.

This clone was counted between two and nine times. This chain uses TRBV5-1 with TRBJ1-1, with 11 bases aligning to TRBD1. The CDR3 runs 14 residues. CDR1 SGHRS and CDR2 YFSETQ come from the germline V gene. V was clipped by 4 bases and J by 7 bases; unmatched bases: 6. Here the CDR3 reads CASSGGTGGVEAFF. CDR3 in DNA: TGCGCCAGCAGCGGCGGGACAGGGGGAGTTGAAGCTTTCTTT.

This chain joins TRBV5-1 and TRBJ2-5; 9 nucleotides match TRBD1. Germline CDR1 is SGHRS and CDR2 is YFSETQ. The J segment lost 9 bases and the V segment lost 4 bases, leaving 13 bases of the junction unmatched. This CDR3 spans 15 amino acids. CDR3 sequence: CASSTPGQGVTAQYF. In nucleotides, the CDR3 is TGCGCCAGCAGCACGCCGGGACAGGGCGTTACGGCCCAGTACTTC.

The chain combines TRBV5-1 with TRBJ1-2; the D gene is possibly TRBD1 (5 bases). The CDR3 runs to 14 residues. The V end was cut by 4 bases, the J end by 7 bases, with 17 bases between. Germline CDR1 reads SGHRS; CDR2 reads YFSETQ. CDR3 residues: CASSVRVGSGGYTF. DNA for the CDR3: TGCGCCAGCAGCGTCAGGGTTGGTTCTGGTGGCTACACCTTC.

The sample holds one count of this clone. The gene calls are TRBV6-1 and TRBJ2-7, with D unclear. Between the trimmed V and J ends, which lost 3 bases and 6 bases, there was a span of 12 bases. Germline V CDR1 and CDR2: MNHNS, SASEGT. This CDR3 comprises 13 residues. As DNA, the CDR3 is TGTGCCAGCAGTGATGAAGCGCTCGGCGAGCAGTACTTC. This encodes CASSDEALGEQYF.

The chain employs TRBV19 and TRBJ2-7; possibly TRBD2 for D (6 bases). The CDR3 contains 13 residues. CDR1 is LNHDA and CDR2 is SQIVND in the germline V gene (reference sequence). Trimming took off 4 bases at V and 6 bases at J, with 13 bases between the two ends. The DNA of the CDR3 is TGTGCCAGTAGTAGGGGGGATCGTGGCGAGCAGTACTTC. Residues: CASSRGDRGEQYF.

The chain combines TRBV15 with TRBJ1-6; a possible D gene is TRBD1 (6 bases). Germline CDR1 and CDR2: LNHNV and YYDKDF (reference sequence). This CDR3 is built from 14 residues. The ends were cut back, 5 bases at V and 6 bases at J, with 11 bases in the middle. CDR3 loop: CATSRDNLNSPLHF. CDR3 nucleotide sequence: TGTGCCACCAGCCGGGACAACCTTAATTCACCCCTCCACTTT.

The rearrangement links TRBV2 to TRBJ2-7; D is unclear. V dropped 6 bases and J dropped 5 bases, with 8 bases sitting between them. Germline V gives CDR1 SNHLY, CDR2 FYNNEI. The CDR3 contains 11 residues. In DNA form, the CDR3 reads TGTGCCAGCAGCCGCCGGGACGAGCAGTACTTC. Translating gives CASSRRDEQYF.

The gene calls are TRBV28 and TRBJ1-1, with D unclear. This CDR3 spans 14 amino acids. The germline CDR1 and CDR2 sequences are MDHEN and SYDVKM. V was pared by 7 bases and J by 1 base, with 13 bases between. The CDR3 protein is CASISRGWNTEAFF. The CDR3 DNA reads as TGTGCCAGCATCAGTCGAGGGTGGAACACTGAAGCTTTCTTT.

The V and J genes are TRBV7-9 and TRBJ2-1, with a weak D call TRBD1 (6 bases). Germline V gives CDR1 SEHNR, CDR2 FQNEAQ (reference sequence). V was shortened by 5 bases and J by 9 bases, with 17 bases between the two germline ends. CDR3 size: 14 residues. CDR3 region: CASSRLDSTPEQFF. The CDR3 nucleotides are TGTGCCAGCAGCCGCTTGGACAGCACCCCTGAGCAGTTCTTC.